This T cell receptor beta chain was obtained from a study of identical twins. TCRdb reprocessed the 5' RACE reads via MiXCR and lists one record per CDR3 protein. The sample carries roughly 570,000 distinct CDR3 sequences, approximately 10% recorded once. Germline V gives CDR1 DFQATT, CDR2 SNEGSKA (reference sequence). Trimming cost V 5 bases and J 5 bases; bases outside gene matches: 5. The length of the CDR3 is 14 residues. The same data also went into a second study, on yellow fever vaccine responses in identical twins.

The sequence derives from a woman between 18 and 29 years old in good health. The rearrangement links TRBV20-1 to TRBJ2-3; 12 positions agree with TRBD2. Sequencing was carried out using PBMCs. CDR3 sequence reads: CSALLAGGGDTQYF. For the CDR3, the DNA is TGCAGTGCTCTTCTAGCGGGAGGGGGAGATACGCAGTATTTT.